This T cell receptor (beta chain) was identified in a study of T cell responses to AZD1222 COVID-19 vaccine. Study at large: Second doses at about 4 or about 12 weeks were pooled.

The sample holds a few counts of this clone. Antigen specificity is unknown. From germline, CDR1 is MDHEN and CDR2 SYDVKM. The CDR3 is made up of 14 amino acids. Trimming took 0 bases from V and 10 from J, leaving 16 bases between them. The study's findings and limits: Within unmutated variant regions lay the reported targets of nearly half of spike-specific TCRs. Two AZD1222 doses significantly raised spike-specific TCR breadth and depth over controls. Baseline serology detected seropositivity in only six AZD1222 recipients.

TCRdb's table, derived via immunoSEQ multiplex PCR, lists solely in-frame clones and lacks some. Among around 77,000 clones listed, 80% to 90% were seen once. The sequencing here drew on peripheral blood, taken on day 0 of AZD1222 vaccination. The source is an adult in good health. The chain has TRBV28 and TRBJ2-7; D is uncertain. CDR3 bases: TGTGCCAGCAGTTTATGGGGTCAGGACCTTCATCAGTACTTC. This translates into CASSLWGQDLHQYF.